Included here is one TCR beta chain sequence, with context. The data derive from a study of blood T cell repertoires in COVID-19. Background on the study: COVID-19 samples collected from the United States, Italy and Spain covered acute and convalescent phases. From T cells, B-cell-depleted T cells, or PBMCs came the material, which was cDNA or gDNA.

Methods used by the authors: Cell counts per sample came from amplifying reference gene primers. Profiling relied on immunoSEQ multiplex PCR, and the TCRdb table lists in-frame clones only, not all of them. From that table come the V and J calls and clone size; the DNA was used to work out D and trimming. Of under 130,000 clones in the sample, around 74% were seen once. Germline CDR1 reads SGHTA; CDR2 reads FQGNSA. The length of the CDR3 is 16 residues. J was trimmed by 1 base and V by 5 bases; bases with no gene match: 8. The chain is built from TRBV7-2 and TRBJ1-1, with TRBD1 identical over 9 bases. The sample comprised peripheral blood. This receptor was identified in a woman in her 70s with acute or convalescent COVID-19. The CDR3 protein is CASSLMLTGGNTEAFF. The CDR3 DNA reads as TGTGCCAGCAGCCTGATGTTGACAGGGGGGAACACTGAAGCTTTCTTT. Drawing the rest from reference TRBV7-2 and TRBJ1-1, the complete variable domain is GAGVSQSPSNKVTEKGKDVELRCDPISGHTALYWYRQSLGQGLEFLIYFQGNSAPDKSGLPSDRFSAERTGGSVSTLTIQRTQQEDSAVYLCASSLMLTGGNTEAFFGQGTRLTVV.